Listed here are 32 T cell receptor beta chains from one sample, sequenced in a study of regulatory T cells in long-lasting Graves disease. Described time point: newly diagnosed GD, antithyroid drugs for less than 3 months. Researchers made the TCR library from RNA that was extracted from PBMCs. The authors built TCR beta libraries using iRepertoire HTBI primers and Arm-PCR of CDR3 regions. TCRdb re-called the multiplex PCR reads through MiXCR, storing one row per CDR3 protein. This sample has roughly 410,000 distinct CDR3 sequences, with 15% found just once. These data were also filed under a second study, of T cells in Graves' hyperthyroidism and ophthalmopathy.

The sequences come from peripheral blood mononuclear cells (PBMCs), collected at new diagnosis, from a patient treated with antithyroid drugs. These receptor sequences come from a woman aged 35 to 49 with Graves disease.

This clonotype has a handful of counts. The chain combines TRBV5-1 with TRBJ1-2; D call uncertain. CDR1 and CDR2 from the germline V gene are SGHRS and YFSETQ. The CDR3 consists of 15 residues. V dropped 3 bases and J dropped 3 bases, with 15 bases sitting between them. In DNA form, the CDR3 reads TGCGCCAGCAGCTATATCTCCGGGCCGGACTATGGCTACACCTTC. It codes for CASSYISGPDYGYTF.

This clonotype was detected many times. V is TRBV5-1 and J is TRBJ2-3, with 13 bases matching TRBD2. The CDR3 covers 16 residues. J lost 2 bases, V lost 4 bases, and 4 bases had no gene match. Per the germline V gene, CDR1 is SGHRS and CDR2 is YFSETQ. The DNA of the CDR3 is TGCGCCAGCAGCGCGGGACTAGCGGGATTCACAGATACGCAGTATTTT. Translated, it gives CASSAGLAGFTDTQYF.

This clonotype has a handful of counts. Written as DNA, the CDR3 is TGTGCCAGCCCTACCTCCGGACAGGGGATTTCCTACGAGCAGTACTTC. This gives the protein CASPTSGQGISYEQYF. The chain combines TRBV27 with TRBJ2-7; 9 bases align to TRBD1. This CDR3 has 16 amino acids. V lost 8 bases and J lost 1; bases outside the gene matches: 12. CDR1 is MNHEY and CDR2 is SMNVEV in the germline V gene (reference sequence).

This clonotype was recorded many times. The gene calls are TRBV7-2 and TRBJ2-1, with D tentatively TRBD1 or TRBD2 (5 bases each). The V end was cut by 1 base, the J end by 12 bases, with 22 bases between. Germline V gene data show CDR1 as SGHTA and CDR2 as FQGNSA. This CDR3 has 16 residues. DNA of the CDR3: TGTGCCAGCAGCTTAGTAGAGAGGGGCGGTGACCGGCGGCAGTTCTTC. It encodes CASSLVERGGDRRQFF.

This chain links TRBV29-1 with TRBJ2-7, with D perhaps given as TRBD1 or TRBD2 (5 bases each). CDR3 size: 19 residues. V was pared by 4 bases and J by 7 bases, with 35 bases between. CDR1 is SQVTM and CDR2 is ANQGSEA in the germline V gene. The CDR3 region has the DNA TGCAGCGTTGTCCAACCTGCCACCGGGACGGCCCCGGGCGAAGGGGAGCAGTACTTC. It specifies CSVVQPATGTAPGEGEQYF.

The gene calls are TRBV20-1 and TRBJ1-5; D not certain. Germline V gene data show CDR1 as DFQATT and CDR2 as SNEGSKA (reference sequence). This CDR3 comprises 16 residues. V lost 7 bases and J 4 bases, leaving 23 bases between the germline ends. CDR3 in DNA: TGCAGTGTTACGCAGACCCTTAGAGAGCCAAATCAGCCCCAGCATTTT. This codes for CSVTQTLREPNQPQHF.

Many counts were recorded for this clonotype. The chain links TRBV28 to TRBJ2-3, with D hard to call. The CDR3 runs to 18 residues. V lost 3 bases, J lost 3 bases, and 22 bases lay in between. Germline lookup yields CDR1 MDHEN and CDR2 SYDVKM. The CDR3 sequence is CASSFGRGGSIQTDTQYF. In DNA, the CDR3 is TGTGCCAGCAGTTTTGGACGTGGTGGTTCGATTCAAACAGATACGCAGTATTTT.

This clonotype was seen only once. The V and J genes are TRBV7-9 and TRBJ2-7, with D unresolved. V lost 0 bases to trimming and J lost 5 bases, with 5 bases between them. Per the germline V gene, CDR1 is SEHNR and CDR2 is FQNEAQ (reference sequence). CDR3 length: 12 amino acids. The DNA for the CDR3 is TGTGCCAGCAGCTTAGCTCCCCACGAGCAGTACTTC. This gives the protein CASSLAPHEQYF.

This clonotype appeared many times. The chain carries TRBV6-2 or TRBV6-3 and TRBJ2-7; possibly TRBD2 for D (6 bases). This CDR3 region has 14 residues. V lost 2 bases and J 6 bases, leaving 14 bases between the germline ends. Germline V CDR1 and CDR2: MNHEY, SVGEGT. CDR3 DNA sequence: TGTGCCAGCAGTTACCTGACTAGACCCCTCGAGCAGTACTTC. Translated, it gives CASSYLTRPLEQYF.

The CDR3 DNA reads as TGTGCCAGCAGCGTCGGAACAGGGGTCAGGGAGCAGTACTTC. This codes for CASSVGTGVREQYF. This sequence joins TRBV13 and TRBJ2-7, with 7 nucleotides matching TRBD1. CDR1 and CDR2 (germline): PRHDT, FYEKMQ (reference sequence). The CDR3 spans 14 residues. J lost 7 bases, V lost 5 bases, and 11 bases had no gene match. The whole variable domain, filled in from reference TRBV13 and TRBJ2-7, reads AAGVIQSPRHLIKEKRETATLKCYPIPRHDTVYWYQQGPGQDPQFLISFYEKMQSDKGSIPDRFSAQQFSDYHSELNMSSLELGDSALYFCASSVGTGVREQYFGPGTRLTVT.

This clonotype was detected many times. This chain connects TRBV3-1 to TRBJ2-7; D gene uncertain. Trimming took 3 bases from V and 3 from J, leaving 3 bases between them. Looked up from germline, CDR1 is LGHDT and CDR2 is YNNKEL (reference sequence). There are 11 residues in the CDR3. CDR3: CASSQHYEQYF. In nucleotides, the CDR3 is TGTGCCAGCAGCCAGCACTACGAGCAGTACTTC.

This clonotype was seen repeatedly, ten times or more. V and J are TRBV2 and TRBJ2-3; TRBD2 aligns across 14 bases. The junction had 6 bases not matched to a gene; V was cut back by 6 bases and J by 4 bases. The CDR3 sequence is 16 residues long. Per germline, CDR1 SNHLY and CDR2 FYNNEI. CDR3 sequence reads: CASRGGTSGSPDTQYF. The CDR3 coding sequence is TGTGCCAGCAGGGGGGGGACTAGCGGGAGCCCAGATACGCAGTATTTT.

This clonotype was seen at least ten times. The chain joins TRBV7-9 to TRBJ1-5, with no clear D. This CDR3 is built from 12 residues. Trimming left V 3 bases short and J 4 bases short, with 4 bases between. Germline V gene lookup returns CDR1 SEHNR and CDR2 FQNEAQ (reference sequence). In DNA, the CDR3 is TGTGCCAGCAGCTTCGGTAATCAGCCCCAGCATTTT. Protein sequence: CASSFGNQPQHF.

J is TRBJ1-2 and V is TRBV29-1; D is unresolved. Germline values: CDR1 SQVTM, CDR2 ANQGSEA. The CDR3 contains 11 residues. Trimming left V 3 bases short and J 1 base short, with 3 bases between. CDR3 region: CSVEVNYGYTF. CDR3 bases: TGCAGCGTTGAGGTTAACTATGGCTACACCTTC.

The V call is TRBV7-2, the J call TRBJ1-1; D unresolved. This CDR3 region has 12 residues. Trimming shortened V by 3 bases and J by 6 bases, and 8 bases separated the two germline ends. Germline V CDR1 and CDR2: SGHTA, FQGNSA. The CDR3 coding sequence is TGTGCCAGCAGCTTCCCCCGCGCTGAAGCTTTCTTT. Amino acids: CASSFPRAEAFF.

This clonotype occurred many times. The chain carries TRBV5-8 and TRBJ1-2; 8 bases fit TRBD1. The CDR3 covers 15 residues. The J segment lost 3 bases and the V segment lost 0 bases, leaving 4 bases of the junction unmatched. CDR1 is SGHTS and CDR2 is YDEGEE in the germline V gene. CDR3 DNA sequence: TGTGCCAGCAGCTTGGAGACAGGGGATTACTATGGCTACACCTTC. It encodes CASSLETGDYYGYTF.

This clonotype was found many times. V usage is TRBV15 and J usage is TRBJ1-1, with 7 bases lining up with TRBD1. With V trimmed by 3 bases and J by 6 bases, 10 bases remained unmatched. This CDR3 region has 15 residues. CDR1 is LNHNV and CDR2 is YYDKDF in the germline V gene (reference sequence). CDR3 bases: TGTGCCACCAGCAGCGTCAGGGGGTTTGTGGCTGAAGCTTTCTTT. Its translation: CATSSVRGFVAEAFF.

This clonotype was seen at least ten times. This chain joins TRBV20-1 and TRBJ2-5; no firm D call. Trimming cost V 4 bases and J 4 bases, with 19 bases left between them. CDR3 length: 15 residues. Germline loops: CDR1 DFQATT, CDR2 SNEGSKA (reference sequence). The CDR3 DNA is TGCAGTGCTACAAGACTGGCCCCCTCCGGAGAGACCCAGTACTTC. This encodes CSATRLAPSGETQYF.

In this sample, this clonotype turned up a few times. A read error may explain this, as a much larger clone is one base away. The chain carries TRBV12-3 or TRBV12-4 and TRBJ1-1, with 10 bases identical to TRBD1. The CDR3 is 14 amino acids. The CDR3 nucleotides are TGTGTCAGCAGTTCGGGACAGGGGTTGAGTGAAGCTTTCTTT. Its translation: CVSSSGQGLSEAFF.

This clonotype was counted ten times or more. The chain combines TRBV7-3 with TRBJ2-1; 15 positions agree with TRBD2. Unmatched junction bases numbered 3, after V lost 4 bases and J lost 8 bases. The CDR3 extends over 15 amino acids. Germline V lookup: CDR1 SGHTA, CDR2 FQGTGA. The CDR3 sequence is CASSSGLAGGYEQFF. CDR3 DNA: TGTGCCAGCAGCTCGGGACTAGCGGGAGGATATGAGCAGTTCTTC.

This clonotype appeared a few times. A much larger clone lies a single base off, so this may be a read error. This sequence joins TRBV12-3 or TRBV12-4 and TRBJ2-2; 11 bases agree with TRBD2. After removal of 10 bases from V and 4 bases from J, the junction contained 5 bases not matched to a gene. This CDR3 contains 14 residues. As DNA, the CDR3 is TGTGCCAACAGGCTAGCGGGAGGCACCGGGGAGCTGTTTTTT. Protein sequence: CANRLAGGTGELFF.

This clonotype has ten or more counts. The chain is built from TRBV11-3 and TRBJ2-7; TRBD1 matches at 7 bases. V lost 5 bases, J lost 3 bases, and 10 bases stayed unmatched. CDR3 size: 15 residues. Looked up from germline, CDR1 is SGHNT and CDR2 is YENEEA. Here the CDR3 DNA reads TGTGCCAGCAGCGGGTTCCGGGACAGCTACTACGAGCAGTACTTC. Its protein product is CASSGFRDSYYEQYF.

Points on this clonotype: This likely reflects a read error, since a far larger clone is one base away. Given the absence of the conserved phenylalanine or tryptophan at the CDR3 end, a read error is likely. CDR3 nucleotides: TGTGCCAGCAGCTCCTTGGGACTCCGGGGGGAGCTGTTTTTG. Encoded protein: CASSSLGLRGELFL. The rearrangement uses TRBV7-9 and TRBJ2-2; perhaps TRBD2 as D (6 bases). The CDR3 contains 14 residues. V gave up 4 bases and J gave up 8 bases, with 14 bases separating them. Germline CDR1 and CDR2: SEHNR and FQNEAQ (reference sequence).

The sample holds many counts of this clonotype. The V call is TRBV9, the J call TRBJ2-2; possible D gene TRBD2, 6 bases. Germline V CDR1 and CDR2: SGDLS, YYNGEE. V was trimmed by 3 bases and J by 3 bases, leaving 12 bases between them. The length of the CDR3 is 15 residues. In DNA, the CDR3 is TGTGCCAGCAGCGCCCCGGGACTCTACACCGGGGAGCTGTTTTTT. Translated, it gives CASSAPGLYTGELFF.

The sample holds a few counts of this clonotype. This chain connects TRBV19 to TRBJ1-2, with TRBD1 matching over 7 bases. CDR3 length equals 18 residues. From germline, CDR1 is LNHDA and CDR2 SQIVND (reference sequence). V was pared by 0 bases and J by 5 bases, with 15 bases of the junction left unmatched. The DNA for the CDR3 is TGTGCCAGTAGTATAGATCTATGGGAGGGGGCGAATGGGTATGGCTACACCTTC. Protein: CASSIDLWEGANGYGYTF.

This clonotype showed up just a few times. The CDR3: CASSYSRDPSSYEQYF. The CDR3 DNA reads as TGTGCCAGCAGTTACTCCCGGGACCCCAGCTCCTACGAGCAGTACTTC. The genes are TRBV6-5 and TRBJ2-7; either TRBD1 or TRBD2 may supply D (5 bases each). This CDR3 is built from 16 residues. Trimming removed 0 bases at V and 0 bases at J, with 12 bases between. CDR1 MNHEY and CDR2 SVGAGI come from the germline V gene.

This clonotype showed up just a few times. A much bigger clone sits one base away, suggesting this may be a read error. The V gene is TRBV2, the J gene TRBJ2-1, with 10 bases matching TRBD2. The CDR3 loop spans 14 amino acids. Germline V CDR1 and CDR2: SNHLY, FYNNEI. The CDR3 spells CASTALAGHETQHF. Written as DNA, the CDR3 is TGTGCCAGCACCGCACTAGCGGGACACGAGACCCAGCACTTC.

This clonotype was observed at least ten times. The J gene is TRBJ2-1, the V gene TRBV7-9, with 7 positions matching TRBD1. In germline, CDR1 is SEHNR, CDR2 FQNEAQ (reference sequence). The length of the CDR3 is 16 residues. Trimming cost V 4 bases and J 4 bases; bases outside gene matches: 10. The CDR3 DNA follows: TGTGCCAGCAGCTCTCCCCCGACAGGGATATACAATGAGCAGTTCTTC. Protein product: CASSSPPTGIYNEQFF.

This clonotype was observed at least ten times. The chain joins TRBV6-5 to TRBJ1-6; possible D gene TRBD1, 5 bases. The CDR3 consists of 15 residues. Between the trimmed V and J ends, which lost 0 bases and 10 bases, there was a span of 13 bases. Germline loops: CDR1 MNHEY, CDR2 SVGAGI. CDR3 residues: CASSYSRQGGSPLHF. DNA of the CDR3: TGTGCCAGCAGTTACTCGAGGCAGGGAGGATCACCCCTCCACTTT.

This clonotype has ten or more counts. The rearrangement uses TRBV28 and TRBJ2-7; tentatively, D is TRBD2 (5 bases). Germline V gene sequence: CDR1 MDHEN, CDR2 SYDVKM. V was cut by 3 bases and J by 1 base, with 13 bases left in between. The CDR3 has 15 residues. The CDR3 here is CASSFRGVGSYEQYF. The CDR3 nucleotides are TGTGCCAGCAGTTTTCGGGGAGTTGGATCCTACGAGCAGTACTTC. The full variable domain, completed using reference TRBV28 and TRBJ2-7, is DVKVTQSSRYLVKRTGEKVFLECVQDMDHENMFWYRQDPGLGLRLIYFSYDVKMKEKGDIPEGYSVSREKKERFSLILESASTNQTSMYLCASSFRGVGSYEQYFGPGTRLTVT.

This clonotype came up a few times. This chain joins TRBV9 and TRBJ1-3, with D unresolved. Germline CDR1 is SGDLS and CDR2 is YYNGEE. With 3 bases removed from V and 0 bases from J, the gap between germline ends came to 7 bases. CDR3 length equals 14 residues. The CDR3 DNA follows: TGTGCCAGCAGCGCACAGAGCTCTGGAAACACCATATATTTT. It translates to CASSAQSSGNTIYF.

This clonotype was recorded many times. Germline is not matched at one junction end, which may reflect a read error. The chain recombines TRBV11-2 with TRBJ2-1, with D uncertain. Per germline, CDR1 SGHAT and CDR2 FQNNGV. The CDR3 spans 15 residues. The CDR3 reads CASSLDKLSYNEQFF. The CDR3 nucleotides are TGTGCCAGCAGCCTAGACAAACTCTCCTACAATGAGCAGTTCTTC.